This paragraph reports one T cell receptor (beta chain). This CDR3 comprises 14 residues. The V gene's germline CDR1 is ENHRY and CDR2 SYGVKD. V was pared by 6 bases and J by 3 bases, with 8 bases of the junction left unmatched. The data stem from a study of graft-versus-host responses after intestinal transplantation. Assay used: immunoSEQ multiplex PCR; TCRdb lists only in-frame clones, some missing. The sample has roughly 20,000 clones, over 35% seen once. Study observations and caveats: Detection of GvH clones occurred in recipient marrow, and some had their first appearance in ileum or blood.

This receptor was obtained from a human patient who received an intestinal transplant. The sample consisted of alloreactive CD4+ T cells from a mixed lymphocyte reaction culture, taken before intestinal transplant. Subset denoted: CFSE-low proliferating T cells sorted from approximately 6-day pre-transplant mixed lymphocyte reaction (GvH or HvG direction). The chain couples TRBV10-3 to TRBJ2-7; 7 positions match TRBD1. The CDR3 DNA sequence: TGTGCCATCAGGGACACAGGGGCCGACTACGAGCAGTACTTC. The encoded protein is CAIRDTGADYEQYF.